The present T cell receptor (beta chain) was sequenced within a study of vaccination and CD4 T cells after COVID-19. Trimming removed 7 bases from V and 1 base from J, with 13 bases in between. The CDR3 contains 14 residues. The germline V gene encodes CDR1 SNHLY and CDR2 FYNNEI. To note about this clonotype: Its matching antigen is unknown.

An Oncomine TCR Beta short-read assay was used to sequence the DNA from cultured CD4+ T cells. Each CDR3 protein gets one entry after TCRdb re-called the PCR reads with MiXCR. The repertoire holds over 20,000 distinct CDR3 sequences, with roughly 30% as singletons. Regarding time point: late sampling 161 to 241 days after vaccination in three convalescent patients. Sample treatment: roughly 10-day PBMC culture with coronavirus spike peptide pools or control peptides (ViraFEST assay). The TCR was taken from a human donor who had recovered from COVID-19. Sequencing used CD4+ T cells from blood, cultured in vitro, obtained about 7 months after SARS-CoV-2 vaccination. The V and J genes are TRBV2 and TRBJ2-5, with D unclear. The CDR3 nucleotides read TGTGCCAGCAACGCAGTAACCGCCCAAGAGACCCAGTACTTC. Protein sequence: CASNAVTAQETQYF.